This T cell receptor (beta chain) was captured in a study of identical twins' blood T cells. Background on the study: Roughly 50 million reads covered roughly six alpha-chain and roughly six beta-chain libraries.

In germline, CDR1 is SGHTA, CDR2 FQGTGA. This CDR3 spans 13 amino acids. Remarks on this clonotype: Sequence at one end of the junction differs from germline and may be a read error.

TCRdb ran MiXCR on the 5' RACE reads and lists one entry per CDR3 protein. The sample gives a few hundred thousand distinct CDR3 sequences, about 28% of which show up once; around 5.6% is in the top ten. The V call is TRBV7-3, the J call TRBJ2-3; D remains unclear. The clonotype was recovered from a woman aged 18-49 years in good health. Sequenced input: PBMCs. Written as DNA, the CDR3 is TGTGCCAGCAGCTCCCGATCCACAGATACGCGGTATTTT. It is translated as CASSSRSTDTRYF. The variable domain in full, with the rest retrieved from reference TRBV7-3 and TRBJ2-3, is GAGVSQTPSNKVTEKGKYVELRCDPISGHTALYWYRQSLGQGPEFLIYFQGTGAADDSGLPNDRFFAVRPEGSVSTLKIQRTERGDSAVYLCASSSRSTDTRYFGPGTRLTVL.